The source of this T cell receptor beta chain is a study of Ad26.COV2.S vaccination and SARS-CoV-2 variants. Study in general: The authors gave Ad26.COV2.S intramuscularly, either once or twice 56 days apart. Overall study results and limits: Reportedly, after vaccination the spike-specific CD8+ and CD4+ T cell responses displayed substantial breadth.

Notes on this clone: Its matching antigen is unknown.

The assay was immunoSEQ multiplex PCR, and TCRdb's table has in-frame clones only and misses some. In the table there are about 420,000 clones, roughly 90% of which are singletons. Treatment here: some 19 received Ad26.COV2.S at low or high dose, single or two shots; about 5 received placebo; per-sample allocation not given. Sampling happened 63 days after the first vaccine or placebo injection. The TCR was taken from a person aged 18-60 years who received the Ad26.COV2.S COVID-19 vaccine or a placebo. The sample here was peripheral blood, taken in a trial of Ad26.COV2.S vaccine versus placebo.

This CDR3 reads CASSENTGGSYEQYF. CDR3 nucleotides: TGCGCCAGCAGCGAAAATACAGGGGGCAGCTACGAGCAGTACTTC. The V and J genes are TRBV4-1 and TRBJ2-7, with 9 positions matching TRBD1. The germline V gene has CDR1 MGHRA and CDR2 YSYEKL. V was pared by 5 bases and J by 3 bases, with 8 bases of the junction left unmatched. CDR3 size: 15 residues.